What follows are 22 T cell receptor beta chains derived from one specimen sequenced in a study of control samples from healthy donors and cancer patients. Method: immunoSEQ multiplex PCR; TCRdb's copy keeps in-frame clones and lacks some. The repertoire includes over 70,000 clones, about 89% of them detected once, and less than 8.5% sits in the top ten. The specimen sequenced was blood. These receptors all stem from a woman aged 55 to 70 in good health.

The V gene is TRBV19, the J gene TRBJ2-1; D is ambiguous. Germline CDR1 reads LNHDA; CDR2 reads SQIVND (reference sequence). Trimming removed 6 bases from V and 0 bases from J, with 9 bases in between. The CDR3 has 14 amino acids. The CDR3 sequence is CASRGRGSYNEQFF. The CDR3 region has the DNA TGTGCCAGTAGGGGCCGAGGCTCCTACAATGAGCAGTTCTTC. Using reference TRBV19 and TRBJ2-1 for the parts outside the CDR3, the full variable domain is DGGITQSPKYLFRKEGQNVTLSCEQNLNHDAMYWYRQDPGQGLRLIYYSQIVNDFQKGDIAEGYSVSREKKESFPLTVTSAQKNPTAFYLCASRGRGSYNEQFFGPGTRLTVL.

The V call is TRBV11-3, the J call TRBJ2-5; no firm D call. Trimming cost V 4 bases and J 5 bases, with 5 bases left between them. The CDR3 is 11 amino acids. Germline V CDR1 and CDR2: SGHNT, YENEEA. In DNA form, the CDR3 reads TGTGCCAGCAGCTATACGGAGACCCAGTACTTC. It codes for CASSYTETQYF.

CDR3 sequence (DNA): TGTGCCAGCAGTCGTTCCGACAGCTACAATCAGCCCCAGCATTTT. Translation gives CASSRSDSYNQPQHF. The V gene is TRBV6-5, the J gene TRBJ1-5, with D possibly TRBD1 on 5 matching bases. V lost 5 bases to trimming and J lost 3 bases, with 14 bases between them. The CDR3 contains 15 residues. Germline CDR1 reads MNHEY; CDR2 reads SVGAGI.

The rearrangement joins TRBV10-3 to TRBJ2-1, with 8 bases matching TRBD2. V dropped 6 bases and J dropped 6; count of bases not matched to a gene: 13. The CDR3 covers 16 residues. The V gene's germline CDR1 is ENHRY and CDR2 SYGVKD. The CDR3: CAIRPISGANSNEQFF. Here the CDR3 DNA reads TGTGCCATCAGGCCGATTAGCGGGGCCAATAGCAATGAGCAGTTCTTC.

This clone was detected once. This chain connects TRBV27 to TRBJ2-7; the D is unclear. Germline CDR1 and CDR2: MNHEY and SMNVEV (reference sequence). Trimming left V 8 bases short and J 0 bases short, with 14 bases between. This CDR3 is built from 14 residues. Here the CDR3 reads CASWLDGSSYEQYF. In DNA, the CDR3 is TGTGCCAGCTGGCTGGACGGAAGCTCCTACGAGCAGTACTTC.

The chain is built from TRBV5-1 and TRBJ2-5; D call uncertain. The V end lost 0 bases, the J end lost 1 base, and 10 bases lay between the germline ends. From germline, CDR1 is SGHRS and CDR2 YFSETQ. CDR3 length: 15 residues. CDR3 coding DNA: TGCGCCAGCAGCTTGGCCTCAGACCGCCAAGAGACCCAGTACTTC. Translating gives CASSLASDRQETQYF.

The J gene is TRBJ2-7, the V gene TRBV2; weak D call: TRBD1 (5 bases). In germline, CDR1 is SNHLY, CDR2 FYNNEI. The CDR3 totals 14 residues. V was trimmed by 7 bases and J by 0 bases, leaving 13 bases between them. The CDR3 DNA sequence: TGTGCCAGCACCCCCACAGGTTACTCCTACGAGCAGTACTTC. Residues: CASTPTGYSYEQYF.

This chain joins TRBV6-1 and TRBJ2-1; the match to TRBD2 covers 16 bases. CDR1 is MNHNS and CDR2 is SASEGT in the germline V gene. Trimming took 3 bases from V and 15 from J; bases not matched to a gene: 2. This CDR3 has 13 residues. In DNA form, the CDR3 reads TGTGCCAGCAGTGAGGGACTAGCGGGAGGGTGGTTCTTC. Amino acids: CASSEGLAGGWFF.

The CDR3 sequence is CASSDPYQGVGELFF. CDR3 bases: TGTGCCAGCAGCGACCCGTATCAAGGGGTCGGGGAGCTGTTTTTT. This rearrangement joins TRBV6-5 to TRBJ2-2, with a possible D match to TRBD1 (5 bases). The CDR3 sequence is 15 residues long. V was cut by 6 bases and J by 7 bases, with 18 bases left in between. Germline CDR1 MNHEY, CDR2 SVGAGI.

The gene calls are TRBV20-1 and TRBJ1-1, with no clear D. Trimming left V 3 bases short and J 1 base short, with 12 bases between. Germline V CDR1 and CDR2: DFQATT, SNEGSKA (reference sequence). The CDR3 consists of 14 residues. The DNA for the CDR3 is TGCAGTGCTAGTCCGGCCCGACAGAACACTGAAGCTTTCTTT. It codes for CSASPARQNTEAFF.

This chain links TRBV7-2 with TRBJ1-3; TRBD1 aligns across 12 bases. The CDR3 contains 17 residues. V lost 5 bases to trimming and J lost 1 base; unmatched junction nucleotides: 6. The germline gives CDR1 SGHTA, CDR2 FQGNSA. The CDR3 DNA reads TGTGCCAGCAGCCGGGACAGGGGGCCTTCTTCTGGAAACACCATATATTTT. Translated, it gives CASSRDRGPSSGNTIYF.

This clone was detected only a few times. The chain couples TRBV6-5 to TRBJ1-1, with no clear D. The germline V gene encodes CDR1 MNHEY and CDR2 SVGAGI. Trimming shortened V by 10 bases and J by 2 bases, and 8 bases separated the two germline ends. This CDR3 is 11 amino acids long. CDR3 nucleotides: TGTGCCAATGGGGAAAACACTGAAGCTTTCTTT. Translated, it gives CANGENTEAFF.

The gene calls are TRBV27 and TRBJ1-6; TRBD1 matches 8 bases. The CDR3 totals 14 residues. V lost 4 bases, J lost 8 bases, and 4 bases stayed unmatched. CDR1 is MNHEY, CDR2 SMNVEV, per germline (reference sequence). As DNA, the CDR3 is TGTGCCAGCAGTTCCTACAGGGGGGATTCACCCCTCCACTTT. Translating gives CASSSYRGDSPLHF.

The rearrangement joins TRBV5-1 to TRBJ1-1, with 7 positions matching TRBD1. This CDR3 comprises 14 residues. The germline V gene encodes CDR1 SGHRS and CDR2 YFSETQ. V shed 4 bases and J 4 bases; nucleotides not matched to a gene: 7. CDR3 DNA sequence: TGCGCCAGCAGCACCGGGACAGCCACCACTGAAGCTTTCTTT. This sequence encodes CASSTGTATTEAFF.

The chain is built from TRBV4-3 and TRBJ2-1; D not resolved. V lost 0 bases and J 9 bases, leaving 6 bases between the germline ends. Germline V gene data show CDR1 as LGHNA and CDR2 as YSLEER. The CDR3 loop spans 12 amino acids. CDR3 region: CASSQDFGEQFF. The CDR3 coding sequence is TGCGCCAGCAGCCAAGATTTCGGTGAGCAGTTCTTC.

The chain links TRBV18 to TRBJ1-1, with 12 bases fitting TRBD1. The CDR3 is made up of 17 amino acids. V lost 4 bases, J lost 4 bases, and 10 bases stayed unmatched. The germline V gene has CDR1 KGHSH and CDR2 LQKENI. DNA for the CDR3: TGTGCCAGCTCACTCCTAGGGACAGGGGGCGAGGGCACTGAAGCTTTCTTT. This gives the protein CASSLLGTGGEGTEAFF.

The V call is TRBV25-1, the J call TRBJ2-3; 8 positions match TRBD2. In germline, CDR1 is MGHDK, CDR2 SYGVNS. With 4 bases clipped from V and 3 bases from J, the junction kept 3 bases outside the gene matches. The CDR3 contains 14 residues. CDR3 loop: CASSGGLGTDTQYF. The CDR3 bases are TGTGCCAGCAGTGGGGGACTAGGTACAGATACGCAGTATTTT. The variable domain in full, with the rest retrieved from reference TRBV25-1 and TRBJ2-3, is EADIYQTPRYLVIGTGKKITLECSQTMGHDKMYWYQQDPGMELHLIHYSYGVNSTEKGDLSSESTVSRIRTEHFPLTLESARPSHTSQYLCASSGGLGTDTQYFGPGTRLTVL.

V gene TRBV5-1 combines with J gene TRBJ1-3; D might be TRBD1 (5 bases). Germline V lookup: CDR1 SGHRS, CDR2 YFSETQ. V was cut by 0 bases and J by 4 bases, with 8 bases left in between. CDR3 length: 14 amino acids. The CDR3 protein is CASSLAGFGNTIYF. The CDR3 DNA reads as TGCGCCAGCAGCTTGGCAGGGTTCGGAAACACCATATATTTT. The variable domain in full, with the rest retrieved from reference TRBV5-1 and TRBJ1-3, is KAGVTQTPRYLIKTRGQQVTLSCSPISGHRSVSWYQQTPGQGLQFLFEYFSETQRNKGNFPGRFSGRQFSNSRSEMNVSTLELGDSALYLCASSLAGFGNTIYFGEGSWLTVV.

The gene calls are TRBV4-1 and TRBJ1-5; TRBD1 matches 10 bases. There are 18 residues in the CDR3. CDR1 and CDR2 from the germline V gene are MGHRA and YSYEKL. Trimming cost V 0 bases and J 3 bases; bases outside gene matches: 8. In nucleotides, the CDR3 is TGCGCCAGCAGCCAAGACACCAGGACAGGGGGAATCAATCAGCCCCAGCATTTT. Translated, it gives CASSQDTRTGGINQPQHF.

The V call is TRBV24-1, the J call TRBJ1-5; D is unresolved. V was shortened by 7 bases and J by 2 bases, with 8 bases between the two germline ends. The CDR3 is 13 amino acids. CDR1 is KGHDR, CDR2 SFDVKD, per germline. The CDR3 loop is CATSEKGNQPQHF. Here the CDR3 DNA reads TGTGCCACCAGCGAGAAAGGCAATCAGCCCCAGCATTTT.

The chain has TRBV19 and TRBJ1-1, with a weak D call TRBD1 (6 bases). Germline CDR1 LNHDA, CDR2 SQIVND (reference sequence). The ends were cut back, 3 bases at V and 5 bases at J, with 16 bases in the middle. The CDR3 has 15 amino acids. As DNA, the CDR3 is TGTGCCAGTAGTATCTCGAGGGAGGGGGGGACTGAAGCTTTCTTT. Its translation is CASSISREGGTEAFF.

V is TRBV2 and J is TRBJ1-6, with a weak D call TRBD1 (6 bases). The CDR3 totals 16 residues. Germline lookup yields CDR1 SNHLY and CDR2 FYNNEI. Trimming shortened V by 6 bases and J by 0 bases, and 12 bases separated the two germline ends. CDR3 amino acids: CASSGQSSSYNSPLHF. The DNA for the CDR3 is TGTGCCAGCAGCGGACAGTCGAGCTCCTATAATTCACCCCTCCACTTT.